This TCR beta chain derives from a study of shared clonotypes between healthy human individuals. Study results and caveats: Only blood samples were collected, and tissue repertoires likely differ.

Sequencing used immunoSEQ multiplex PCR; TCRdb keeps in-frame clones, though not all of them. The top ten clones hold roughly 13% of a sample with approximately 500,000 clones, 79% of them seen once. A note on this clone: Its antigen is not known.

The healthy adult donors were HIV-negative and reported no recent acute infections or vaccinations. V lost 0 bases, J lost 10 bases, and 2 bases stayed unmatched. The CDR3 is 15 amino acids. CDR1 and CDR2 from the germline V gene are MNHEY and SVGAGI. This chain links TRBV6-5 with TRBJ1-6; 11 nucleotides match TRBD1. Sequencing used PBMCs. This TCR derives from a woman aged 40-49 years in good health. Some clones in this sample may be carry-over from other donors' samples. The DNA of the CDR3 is TGTGCCAGCAGTTACTCCGGGACAGGGGGGTCACCCCTCCACTTT. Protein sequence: CASSYSGTGGSPLHF.